Following are 15 T cell receptor beta chains from one sample sequenced in a study of radiation and T cells in renal cell carcinoma. Time point defined: blood 4 weeks post-SBRT, at nephrectomy. As to treatment: 15 Gy SBRT to primary tumor, nephrectomy 4 weeks later. The assay was immunoSEQ multiplex PCR, and TCRdb's table has in-frame clones only and misses some. The table records just under 150,000 clones, 70% to 90% of them present only once. The starting material was blood, obtained from a patient whose treatment included radiotherapy and nephrectomy. The receptor source for this set is a woman in her forties or fifties with renal cell carcinoma.

This clone was seen a handful of times. The chain joins TRBV4-3 to TRBJ2-2, with D tentatively TRBD1 (6 bases). This CDR3 has 13 residues. The V gene's germline CDR1 is LGHNA and CDR2 YSLEER. The V gene lost 2 bases and the J gene lost 7 bases, with 8 bases spanning the gap. CDR3 region: CASSQRGHGELFF. The CDR3 nucleotides read TGCGCCAGCAGCCAACGGGGACACGGGGAGCTGTTTTTT.

J is TRBJ2-1 and V is TRBV9; 9 positions match TRBD1. Germline V lookup: CDR1 SGDLS, CDR2 YYNGEE. The CDR3 totals 15 residues. J lost 1 base, V lost 3 bases, and 2 bases had no gene match. CDR3 sequence reads: CASSAGTGSYNEQFF. The DNA for the CDR3 is TGTGCCAGCAGCGCTGGGACAGGGTCCTACAATGAGCAGTTCTTC.

This clone was picked up a small number of times. At one end the junction does not follow the germline gene, possibly because of a read error. The V call is TRBV30, the J call TRBJ1-5; maybe TRBD1 (6 bases). The germline V gene has CDR1 GTSNPN and CDR2 SVGIG (reference sequence). The CDR3 has 12 residues. The CDR3 nucleotides read TGTGCCTGGAGTGTCACGGACAGTCGGGCGAATTTT. It yields the protein CAWSVTDSRANF.

A few counts support this clone. The rearrangement joins TRBV5-1 to TRBJ2-1; D is unclear. Germline V gene data show CDR1 as SGHRS and CDR2 as YFSETQ. The ends were cut back, 0 bases at V and 5 bases at J, with 6 bases in the middle. This CDR3 contains 13 residues. CDR3 amino acids: CASSLAGDNEQFF. The DNA for the CDR3 is TGCGCCAGCAGCTTGGCGGGTGACAATGAGCAGTTCTTC.

The gene calls are TRBV28 and TRBJ1-3; D unclear. The V end lost 6 bases, the J end lost 0 bases, and 12 bases lay between the germline ends. CDR1 and CDR2 (germline): MDHEN, SYDVKM. The length of the CDR3 is 15 residues. The CDR3 nucleotides read TGTGCCAGCAGCCAACACGACCTCTCTGGAAACACCATATATTTT. Protein product: CASSQHDLSGNTIYF.

The genes are TRBV7-8 and TRBJ1-4; D uncertain. The germline V and J ends were trimmed by 5 bases and 5 bases, with 15 bases remaining between them. Germline CDR1 is SGHVS and CDR2 is FQNEAQ. The CDR3 is 15 amino acids. This CDR3 reads CASSPRRELNEKLFF. As DNA, the CDR3 is TGTGCCAGCAGCCCGCGACGAGAATTAAATGAAAAACTGTTTTTT.

The chain employs TRBV28 and TRBJ1-5; D might be TRBD1 (5 bases). Germline V gene lookup returns CDR1 MDHEN and CDR2 SYDVKM. Trimming left V 7 bases short and J 0 bases short, with 16 bases between. This CDR3 is 16 amino acids long. CDR3 in amino acids: CASILAQGHSNQPQHF. The DNA for the CDR3 is TGTGCCAGCATCTTAGCGCAGGGTCATAGCAATCAGCCCCAGCATTTT.

This sequence joins TRBV27 and TRBJ2-7, with D perhaps TRBD1 or TRBD2 (6 bases each). CDR3 size: 15 residues. The V gene's germline CDR1 is MNHEY and CDR2 SMNVEV (reference sequence). Trimming took off 0 bases at V and 5 bases at J, with 14 bases between the two ends. The CDR3, as DNA: TGTGCCAGCAGTTTATCGTGGGGGGCGAACGACGAGCAGTACTTC. It encodes CASSLSWGANDEQYF.

The chain has TRBV7-2 and TRBJ1-4; TRBD1 matches 8 bases. This CDR3 has 15 residues. Germline trimming cut 5 bases from V and 7 bases from J; bases unmatched to any gene: 9. CDR1 and CDR2 from the germline V gene are SGHTA and FQGNSA. CDR3 residues: CASSNGQGGREKLFF. The CDR3 DNA is TGTGCCAGCAGCAACGGACAGGGTGGACGTGAAAAACTGTTTTTT.

The chain has TRBV6-1 and TRBJ1-2, with 8 bases fitting TRBD1. There are 14 residues in the CDR3. The V segment lost 3 bases and the J segment 4 bases; nucleotides outside the gene matches: 4. Germline CDR1 and CDR2: MNHNS and SASEGT. The CDR3 sequence is CASSETDRAYGYTF. The CDR3 DNA follows: TGTGCCAGCAGTGAGACGGACAGGGCCTATGGCTACACCTTC.

V is TRBV4-1 and J is TRBJ2-1, with D tentatively TRBD1 (5 bases). The V gene lost 0 bases and the J gene lost 1 base, with 13 bases spanning the gap. The CDR3 covers 17 residues. Germline CDR1 reads MGHRA; CDR2 reads YSYEKL. In nucleotides, the CDR3 is TGCGCCAGCAGCCAAGATAGGCCAGGGTCTTCCTACAATGAGCAGTTCTTC. Amino acid sequence: CASSQDRPGSSYNEQFF.

This clone was found a few times. The CDR3 loop reads CAWSVGTYSNQPQHF. The CDR3 DNA is TGTGCCTGGAGTGTGGGGACGTATAGCAATCAGCCCCAGCATTTT. The chain couples TRBV30 to TRBJ1-5; tentatively, D is TRBD1 (5 bases). Germline V gene lookup returns CDR1 GTSNPN and CDR2 SVGIG (reference sequence). There are 15 residues in the CDR3. The germline V and J ends were trimmed by 0 bases and 0 bases, with 9 bases remaining between them.

CDR3 region: CASSTISTDTQYF. Written as DNA, the CDR3 is TGTGCCAGCAGCACCATTTCCACAGATACGCAGTATTTT. This sequence joins TRBV28 and TRBJ2-3; D is ambiguous. This CDR3 region has 13 residues. Germline V CDR1 and CDR2: MDHEN, SYDVKM. The V gene lost 6 bases and the J gene lost 2 bases, with 9 bases spanning the gap.

This clone showed up just once. V usage is TRBV19 and J usage is TRBJ2-7, with a tentative D call TRBD1 (6 bases). The CDR3 covers 14 residues. Germline V gives CDR1 LNHDA, CDR2 SQIVND (reference sequence). V gave up 6 bases and J gave up 2 bases, with 14 bases separating them. For the CDR3, the DNA is TGTGCCAGTAGCTCGACCGGACAGACCTACGAGCAGTACTTC. This translates into CASSSTGQTYEQYF.

This clone was picked up one time. This rearrangement joins TRBV6-1 to TRBJ1-2; D is unresolved. CDR1 and CDR2 from the germline V gene are MNHNS and SASEGT. This CDR3 spans 13 amino acids. Trimming took 5 bases from V and 4 from J, leaving 11 bases between them. The CDR3 spells CASSTLDRYGYTF. CDR3 bases: TGTGCCAGCAGTACACTGGACCGCTATGGCTACACCTTC.